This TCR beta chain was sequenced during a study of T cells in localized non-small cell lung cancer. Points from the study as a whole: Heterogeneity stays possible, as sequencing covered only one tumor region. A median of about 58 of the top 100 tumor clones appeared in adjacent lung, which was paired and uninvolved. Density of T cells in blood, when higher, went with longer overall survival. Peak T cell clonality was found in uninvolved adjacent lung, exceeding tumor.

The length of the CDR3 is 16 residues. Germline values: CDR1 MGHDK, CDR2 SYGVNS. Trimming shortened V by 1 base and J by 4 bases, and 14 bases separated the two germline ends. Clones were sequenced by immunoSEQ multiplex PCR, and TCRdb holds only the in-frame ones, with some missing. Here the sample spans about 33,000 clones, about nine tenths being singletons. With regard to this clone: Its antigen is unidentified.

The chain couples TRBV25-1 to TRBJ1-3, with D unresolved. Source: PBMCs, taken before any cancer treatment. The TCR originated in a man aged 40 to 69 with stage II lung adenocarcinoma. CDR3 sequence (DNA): TGTGCCAGCAGTGAATCAAAGGGTTGGATCGGAAACACCATATATTTT. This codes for CASSESKGWIGNTIYF. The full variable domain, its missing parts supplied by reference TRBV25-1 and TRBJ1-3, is EADIYQTPRYLVIGTGKKITLECSQTMGHDKMYWYQQDPGMELHLIHYSYGVNSTEKGDLSSESTVSRIRTEHFPLTLESARPSHTSQYLCASSESKGWIGNTIYFGEGSWLTVV.